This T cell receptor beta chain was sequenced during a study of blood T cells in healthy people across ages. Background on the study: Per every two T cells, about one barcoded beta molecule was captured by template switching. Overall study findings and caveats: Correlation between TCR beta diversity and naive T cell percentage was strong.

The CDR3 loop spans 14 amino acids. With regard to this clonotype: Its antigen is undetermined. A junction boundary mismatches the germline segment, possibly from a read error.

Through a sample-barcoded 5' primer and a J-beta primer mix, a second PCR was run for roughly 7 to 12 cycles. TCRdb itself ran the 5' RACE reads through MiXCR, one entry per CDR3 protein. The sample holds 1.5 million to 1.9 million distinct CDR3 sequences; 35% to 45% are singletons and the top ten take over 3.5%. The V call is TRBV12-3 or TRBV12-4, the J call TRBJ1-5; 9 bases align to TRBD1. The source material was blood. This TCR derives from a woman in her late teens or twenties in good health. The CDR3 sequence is CAGSSGTGYQPQHF. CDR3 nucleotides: TGTGCCGGCAGCTCCGGGACAGGGTATCAGCCCCAGCATTTT.